Given below is one T cell receptor (beta chain) in context. Its antigen remains unidentified. The CDR3 spans 14 residues. Germline CDR1 reads KGHSH; CDR2 reads LQKENI. V was pared by 4 bases and J by 2 bases, with 4 bases of the junction left unmatched. The data stem from a study of T cell responses to AZD1222 COVID-19 vaccine. Study background: Doses given second, at about 4 or about 12 weeks, were pooled. Study-level findings and limits: Samples come after the peak T cell response, not at day 14. Vaccine-related CD4 TCRs covered spike, predominating at 160-218 and 743-854.

Profiled with immunoSEQ multiplex PCR; TCRdb holds only in-frame clones, not every one. The sample carries 85,000 to 100,000 clones, 86% recorded once. The specimen was peripheral blood, collected on day 0 of AZD1222 vaccination. The rearrangement uses TRBV18 and TRBJ1-1; TRBD1 matches 7 bases. The sequence came from an adult in good health. The CDR3 spells CASSLGQINTEAFF. CDR3 coding DNA: TGTGCCAGCTCACTGGGACAGATCAACACTGAAGCTTTCTTT.